The 13 T cell receptor beta chains below were found in one sample sequenced in a study of CD8 T cells in Susac syndrome. A quantity of about 0.5 to 1 ug RNA underwent reverse transcription using random hexamers. TCRdb analysed the immunoSEQ multiplex PCR reads with MiXCR anew, one entry per CDR3 protein. Among hundreds of thousands of distinct CDR3 sequences, approximately 94% were seen once, and the ten largest hold around 0.15%. Input material: CD4+ T cells from PBMCs. The receptors come from a human donor with Susac syndrome.

The rearrangement joins TRBV3-1 to TRBJ1-3; 9 bases are a match to TRBD1. Germline V gene lookup returns CDR1 LGHDT and CDR2 YNNKEL (reference sequence). CDR3 length equals 12 residues. Trimming cost V 5 bases and J 16 bases; bases outside gene matches: 9. The CDR3, as DNA: TGTGCCAGCAGCTACCACAGGGGGCCGCCGTATTTT. Its protein is CASSYHRGPPYF.

This sequence joins TRBV18 and TRBJ2-7; TRBD1 matches 8 bases. The CDR3 contains 15 residues. Trimming cost V 4 bases and J 1 base; bases outside gene matches: 6. Germline assignment: CDR1 KGHSH and CDR2 LQKENI. The CDR3, as DNA: TGTGCCAGCTCACAAGGGGGACAGGTTTCCTACGAGCAGTACTTC. Protein: CASSQGGQVSYEQYF. Full variable domain (remainder filled in from reference TRBV18 and TRBJ2-7): NAGVMQNPRHLVRRRGQEARLRCSPMKGHSHVYWYRQLPEEGLKFMVYLQKENIIDESGMPKERFSAEFPKEGPSILRIQQVVRGDSAAYFCASSQGGQVSYEQYFGPGTRLTVT.

This chain joins TRBV2 and TRBJ1-2; D unclear. CDR1 SNHLY and CDR2 FYNNEI come from the germline V gene. The CDR3 extends over 12 amino acids. The ends were cut back, 10 bases at V and 4 bases at J, with 13 bases in the middle. The CDR3 is CATNQGLYGYTF. CDR3 nucleotides: TGTGCCACCAACCAAGGGCTCTATGGCTACACCTTC.

The gene calls are TRBV6-1 and TRBJ1-5; D remains ambiguous. Trimming pared 1 base from V and 1 base from J, leaving 8 bases between. CDR1 is MNHNS and CDR2 is SASEGT in the germline V gene. This CDR3 region has 15 residues. The CDR3 loop is CASSEGGRSNQPQHF. Written as DNA, the CDR3 is TGTGCCAGCAGTGAAGGGGGAAGGAGCAATCAGCCCCAGCATTTT.

This chain links TRBV10-3 with TRBJ1-2; D gene unclear. V lost 2 bases to trimming and J lost 1 base, with 5 bases between them. CDR1 and CDR2 (germline): ENHRY, SYGVKD. This CDR3 contains 13 residues. The CDR3 bases are TGTGCCATCAGTGAGCATGATAACTATGGCTACACCTTC. Protein product: CAISEHDNYGYTF.

The chain links TRBV7-2 to TRBJ1-1; D call uncertain. The CDR3 sequence is 13 residues long. Trimming shortened V by 1 base and J by 7 bases, and 10 bases separated the two germline ends. In germline, CDR1 is SGHTA, CDR2 FQGNSA. In nucleotides, the CDR3 is TGTGCCAGCAGCTTAGAACAACTCCTTGAAGCTTTCTTT. Translating it yields CASSLEQLLEAFF.

This chain connects TRBV11-3 to TRBJ2-3; possible D gene TRBD2, 5 bases. There are 13 residues in the CDR3. CDR1 and CDR2 (germline): SGHNT, YENEEA. With 5 bases removed from V and 6 bases from J, the gap between germline ends came to 12 bases. This CDR3 is CASSLEERDTQYF. CDR3 DNA sequence: TGTGCCAGCAGCCTGGAGGAGCGGGATACGCAGTATTTT.

The chain has TRBV10-3 and TRBJ2-7, with D tentatively TRBD1 or TRBD2 (5 bases each). The V end was cut by 3 bases, the J end by 0 bases, with 12 bases between. Germline CDR1 ENHRY, CDR2 SYGVKD. This CDR3 has 15 amino acids. The CDR3 protein is CAISEPGTVSYEQYF. CDR3 DNA: TGTGCCATCAGTGAACCAGGGACCGTCTCCTACGAGCAGTACTTC.

Only one count was recorded for this clonotype. The CDR3 protein is CASSPYGGSYEQYF. The CDR3 nucleotides are TGTGCCAGCAGTCCTTACGGGGGGAGCTACGAGCAGTACTTC. This sequence joins TRBV28 and TRBJ2-7; 7 nucleotides align to TRBD2. Germline assignment: CDR1 MDHEN and CDR2 SYDVKM. Trimming removed 5 bases from V and 3 bases from J; junction bases left unmatched: 7. CDR3 length: 14 residues.

V gene TRBV5-1 combines with J gene TRBJ1-1, with 10 bases lining up with TRBD1. The germline gives CDR1 SGHRS, CDR2 YFSETQ. V trimming: 1 base; J trimming: 1 base; junction bases outside the gene matches: 4. This CDR3 spans 16 amino acids. The CDR3 DNA is TGCGCCAGCAGCTTGTCGACAGGGGGCGCGAACACTGAAGCTTTCTTT. This encodes CASSLSTGGANTEAFF. Using reference TRBV5-1 and TRBJ1-1 for the parts outside the CDR3, the full variable domain is KAGVTQTPRYLIKTRGQQVTLSCSPISGHRSVSWYQQTPGQGLQFLFEYFSETQRNKGNFPGRFSGRQFSNSRSEMNVSTLELGDSALYLCASSLSTGGANTEAFFGQGTRLTVV.

The chain uses TRBV9 and TRBJ2-1, with a tentative D call TRBD1 (6 bases). The germline V and J ends were trimmed by 3 bases and 0 bases, with 10 bases remaining between them. Germline CDR1 SGDLS, CDR2 YYNGEE. This CDR3 contains 15 residues. This chain's CDR3 is CASSGTDSSYNEQFF. The CDR3 DNA is TGTGCCAGCAGCGGGACAGATTCCTCCTACAATGAGCAGTTCTTC.

The V and J genes are TRBV4-2 and TRBJ1-1; D is possibly TRBD1 (6 bases). CDR1 is LGHNA, CDR2 YNFKEQ, per germline. Trimming removed 0 bases at V and 6 bases at J, with 14 bases between. This CDR3 has 15 amino acids. CDR3 amino acids: CASSQEGGGGAEAFF. CDR3 nucleotides: TGTGCCAGCAGCCAAGAGGGCGGCGGGGGCGCTGAAGCTTTCTTT.

The J gene is TRBJ1-2, the V gene TRBV6-2 or TRBV6-3; no reliable D call. Per germline, CDR1 MNHEY and CDR2 SVGEGT. Trimming shortened V by 2 bases and J by 0 bases, and 4 bases separated the two germline ends. The CDR3 consists of 13 residues. CDR3 sequence: CASSYVANYGYTF. The CDR3, as DNA: TGTGCCAGCAGTTACGTAGCTAACTATGGCTACACCTTC.